The 24 T cell receptor beta chains in this list originate from one sample, sequenced in a study of CD8+ T cells in alopecia areata. Extraction of RNA preceded its reverse transcription into cDNA, which served as the sequencing template. This table comes from immunoSEQ multiplex PCR, and its TCRdb copy is limited to in-frame clones, with some not included. The sample has under 250,000 clones; approximately 61% are singletons. The sample here was CD4+ T cells sorted from blood, taken at week 0. Receptors were obtained from a human donor with alopecia areata.

This clone was found once. The genes are TRBV11-2 and TRBJ1-2; perhaps TRBD1 as D (5 bases). The CDR3 length is 17 residues. CDR1 and CDR2 from the germline V gene are SGHAT and FQNNGV. The germline V and J ends were trimmed by 8 bases and 2 bases, with 24 bases remaining between them. The CDR3 DNA reads TGTGCCAGCTGCCCGCGGTGGGACCCAACGTACAACTATGGCTACACCTTC. It yields the protein CASCPRWDPTYNYGYTF.

The chain uses TRBV6-1 and TRBJ2-2; tentatively, D is TRBD1 or TRBD2 (5 bases each). V lost 2 bases and J 4 bases, leaving 11 bases between the germline ends. The CDR3 consists of 15 residues. Germline lookup yields CDR1 MNHNS and CDR2 SASEGT. The CDR3 DNA reads as TGTGCCAGCAGTGAACATAACGGGGCCACCGGGGAGCTGTTTTTT. This gives the protein CASSEHNGATGELFF.

The V call is TRBV7-8, the J call TRBJ2-7; D unresolved. Per the germline V gene, CDR1 is SGHVS and CDR2 is FQNEAQ. V was pared by 0 bases and J by 9 bases, with 9 bases between. CDR3 length equals 12 residues. The CDR3 is CASSLARAGQYF. Written as DNA, the CDR3 is TGTGCCAGCAGCTTAGCCCGGGCAGGGCAGTACTTC.

The chain is built from TRBV6-5 and TRBJ1-1, with D unresolved. This CDR3 has 11 amino acids. The V and J ends lost 2 bases and 5 bases respectively, with 3 bases between them. Per germline, CDR1 MNHEY and CDR2 SVGAGI. CDR3 sequence: CASSYETEAFF. CDR3 nucleotide sequence: TGTGCCAGCAGTTACGAGACTGAAGCTTTCTTT.

V usage is TRBV29-1 and J usage is TRBJ2-7; the match to TRBD1 covers 7 bases. This CDR3 spans 13 amino acids. V lost 6 bases to trimming and J lost 0 bases; unmatched junction nucleotides: 5. Germline CDR1 is SQVTM and CDR2 is ANQGSEA. The CDR3 DNA follows: TGCAGCGTCCTGGACAGGAGCTCCTACGAGCAGTACTTC. Translation: CSVLDRSSYEQYF.

The chain has TRBV30 and TRBJ2-5; D ambiguous. The CDR3 is made up of 14 amino acids. Germline V gene sequence: CDR1 GTSNPN, CDR2 SVGIG (reference sequence). The V end was cut by 2 bases, the J end by 0 bases, with 10 bases between. The CDR3 DNA reads as TGTGCCTGGAGTCTAGGGCAGTACCAAGAGACCCAGTACTTC. It encodes CAWSLGQYQETQYF.

This clone was seen once. This rearrangement joins TRBV5-6 to TRBJ2-7; the D call may be TRBD1 or TRBD2 (5 bases each). V was clipped by 2 bases and J by 4 bases, with 16 bases between them. Germline loops: CDR1 SGHDT, CDR2 YYEEEE. The CDR3 has 15 amino acids. The CDR3 nucleotides are TGTGCCAGCAGCTTCGGGGACCGGGACGGATACGAGCAGTACTTC. It codes for CASSFGDRDGYEQYF.

This chain links TRBV7-3 with TRBJ2-7, with TRBD1 matching 8 bases. The CDR3 runs to 14 residues. Germline V gives CDR1 SGHTA, CDR2 FQGTGA. Germline trimming cut 5 bases from V and 6 bases from J; bases unmatched to any gene: 9. CDR3 coding DNA: TGTGCCAGCAGCCCCGGGACAGGACCCCTCGAGCAGTACTTC. Its protein is CASSPGTGPLEQYF.

This rearrangement joins TRBV5-5 to TRBJ2-2; D is undetermined. Per the germline V gene, CDR1 is SGHKS and CDR2 is YYEKEE (reference sequence). CDR3 length: 14 residues. Deletions cut 2 bases from V and 4 bases from J, with 9 bases between. Written as DNA, the CDR3 is TGTGCCAGCAGCTTTGAAGGGTTCACCGGGGAGCTGTTTTTT. It translates to CASSFEGFTGELFF.

The chain carries TRBV29-1 and TRBJ2-7; D is unclear. The V end was cut by 0 bases, the J end by 2 bases, with 8 bases between. The germline V gene has CDR1 SQVTM and CDR2 ANQGSEA. The CDR3 has 13 residues. The CDR3 loop is CSVEEPTTYEQYF. As DNA, the CDR3 is TGCAGCGTTGAAGAACCCACAACCTACGAGCAGTACTTC.

The chain combines TRBV18 with TRBJ1-2; D is unresolved. V dropped 2 bases and J dropped 0 bases, with 7 bases sitting between them. The length of the CDR3 is 14 residues. Germline CDR1 and CDR2: KGHSH and LQKENI. CDR3 amino acids: CASSPASANYGYTF. The CDR3 nucleotides read TGTGCCAGCTCACCAGCGTCAGCTAACTATGGCTACACCTTC.

The V call is TRBV19, the J call TRBJ2-7; 7 bases map to TRBD1. The J segment lost 2 bases and the V segment lost 8 bases, leaving 15 bases of the junction unmatched. The length of the CDR3 is 16 residues. Germline CDR1 is LNHDA and CDR2 is SQIVND (reference sequence). The CDR3 protein is CASSPSAGRGTYEQYF. The DNA of the CDR3 is TGTGCCAGTTCCCCGTCGGCGGGCAGGGGGACCTACGAGCAGTACTTC.

This rearrangement joins TRBV28 to TRBJ1-1, with D unclear. Germline V gene sequence: CDR1 MDHEN, CDR2 SYDVKM. The germline V and J ends were trimmed by 3 bases and 3 bases, with 2 bases remaining between them. This CDR3 contains 11 residues. CDR3 loop: CASSLYTEAFF. In nucleotides, the CDR3 is TGTGCCAGCAGTTTGTACACTGAAGCTTTCTTT.

The chain links TRBV18 to TRBJ2-1; no definite D call. This CDR3 is 13 amino acids long. Trimming left V 3 bases short and J 10 bases short, with 13 bases between. Per the germline V gene, CDR1 is KGHSH and CDR2 is LQKENI. The CDR3 loop reads CASSPRATEEQFF. The CDR3 DNA is TGTGCCAGCTCACCCCGGGCGACCGAGGAGCAGTTCTTC.

The chain is built from TRBV7-9 and TRBJ1-2; no reliable D call. CDR3 size: 14 residues. Trimming pared 6 bases from V and 7 bases from J, leaving 18 bases between. Germline V gene data show CDR1 as SEHNR and CDR2 as FQNEAQ (reference sequence). CDR3 in DNA: TGTGCCAGCAGTCTCGTCCCAGGTTACTTTGGCTACACCTTC. Residues: CASSLVPGYFGYTF. Complete variable domain (other parts from reference TRBV7-9 and TRBJ1-2): DTGVSQNPRHKITKRGQNVTFRCDPISEHNRLYWYRQTLGQGPEFLTYFQNEAQLEKSRLLSDRFSAERPKGSFSTLEIQRTEQGDSAMYLCASSLVPGYFGYTFGSGTRLTVV.

This clone was recorded a few times. CDR3 DNA: TGTGCCAGTAGTATTTACCCCGGACAGACTAACTATGGCTACACCTTC. It codes for CASSIYPGQTNYGYTF. The chain couples TRBV19 to TRBJ1-2; possible D gene TRBD1, 6 bases. Germline values: CDR1 LNHDA, CDR2 SQIVND (reference sequence). This CDR3 has 16 residues. V was trimmed by 3 bases and J by 0 bases, leaving 14 bases between them.

The sample holds a few counts of this clone. The chain couples TRBV5-7 to TRBJ2-7, with 7 bases matching TRBD1. TRBV5-7 is sorted into the ORF group, with uncertain function. V was clipped by 4 bases and J by 6 bases; unmatched bases: 7. The length of the CDR3 is 13 residues. The CDR3 reads CASSRNTGAEQYF. In DNA, the CDR3 is TGTGCCAGCAGCCGTAATACAGGGGCCGAGCAGTACTTC.

The rearrangement links TRBV18 to TRBJ2-1; 8 nucleotides align to TRBD2. The CDR3 has 20 amino acids. Germline V CDR1 and CDR2: KGHSH, LQKENI. The V gene end was trimmed by 1 base and the J gene end by 5 bases; junction bases not matched to a gene: 19. DNA of the CDR3: TGTGCCAGCTCACCACGCACGTCACTAGCGGCCCGGGCCCAAGACAATGAGCAGTTCTTC. Protein: CASSPRTSLAARAQDNEQFF. The full variable domain, with the rest looked up from reference TRBV18 and TRBJ2-1, is NAGVMQNPRHLVRRRGQEARLRCSPMKGHSHVYWYRQLPEEGLKFMVYLQKENIIDESGMPKERFSAEFPKEGPSILRIQQVVRGDSAAYFCASSPRTSLAARAQDNEQFFGPGTRLTVL.

The rearrangement links TRBV5-1 to TRBJ2-1, with TRBD2 matching 8 bases. V dropped 4 bases and J dropped 2; count of bases not matched to a gene: 2. CDR3 length: 14 amino acids. In germline, CDR1 is SGHRS, CDR2 YFSETQ. This chain's CDR3 is CASSGGRTYNEQFF. The DNA of the CDR3 is TGCGCCAGCAGCGGCGGGAGGACCTACAATGAGCAGTTCTTC.

This chain links TRBV10-1 with TRBJ2-3; D remains unclear. The length of the CDR3 is 13 residues. The V gene lost 6 bases and the J gene lost 2 bases, with 9 bases spanning the gap. The germline gives CDR1 WNHNN, CDR2 SYGVQD (reference sequence). CDR3 coding DNA: TGCGCCAGCAGCCATTCTAACACAGATACGCAGTATTTT. The encoded protein is CASSHSNTDTQYF.

The rearrangement joins TRBV2 to TRBJ2-7; 7 bases line up with TRBD1. CDR3 length: 14 residues. The trim removed 3 bases at V and 5 bases at J, leaving 7 bases unmatched. Per germline, CDR1 SNHLY and CDR2 FYNNEI. CDR3 sequence reads: CASSEGQSYDEQYF. In nucleotides, the CDR3 is TGTGCCAGCAGTGAGGGACAGAGCTACGACGAGCAGTACTTC.

This sequence joins TRBV30 and TRBJ1-1; 7 bases are a match to TRBD1. There are 16 residues in the CDR3. The germline V gene has CDR1 GTSNPN and CDR2 SVGIG (reference sequence). The junction had 11 bases not matched to a gene; V was cut back by 4 bases and J by 0 bases. The chain's CDR3 is CAWTGDSLIVNTEAFF. The CDR3 bases are TGTGCCTGGACTGGGGACAGCTTAATAGTGAACACTGAAGCTTTCTTT.

CDR3 protein: CASSFDGPYGYTF. Here the CDR3 DNA reads TGCGCCAGCAGCTTTGACGGCCCTTATGGCTACACCTTC. The V gene is TRBV5-1, the J gene TRBJ1-2; D is uncertain. Germline CDR1 is SGHRS and CDR2 is YFSETQ. Trimming cost V 2 bases and J 5 bases, with 10 bases left between them. This CDR3 is 13 amino acids long. Full variable domain (remainder filled in from reference TRBV5-1 and TRBJ1-2): KAGVTQTPRYLIKTRGQQVTLSCSPISGHRSVSWYQQTPGQGLQFLFEYFSETQRNKGNFPGRFSGRQFSNSRSEMNVSTLELGDSALYLCASSFDGPYGYTFGSGTRLTVV.

This chain connects TRBV4-1 to TRBJ2-2; D call uncertain. Germline V lookup: CDR1 MGHRA, CDR2 YSYEKL. The CDR3 is 12 amino acids. Trimming took 4 bases from V and 5 from J, leaving 5 bases between them. The DNA for the CDR3 is TGCGCCAGCAGCCTGCGGACCGGGGAGCTGTTTTTT. It is translated as CASSLRTGELFF.